This T cell receptor beta chain was profiled in a study of metastatic and nonmetastatic thyroid tumors (dated by TCRdb to the early 2020s). With respect to the entire study: Repertoires from peripheral blood and from tumor or nodule tissue samples of malignant and benign thyroid patients were compared. What the study reported, not specific to this receptor: In both blood and tumor samples, malignant tumors were reported to have significantly higher TCR beta diversity than benign nodules.

Within its sample, this clone is medium-sized (0.01 to 0.1%). This clone's antigen is unknown. No base qualities exist here, and no much larger clone lies one base off it. No patient had received any treatment before thyroid surgery. Using T-cell receptor beta sequencing, the study looked back at clinical samples from patients collected from the early 2010s to the late 2010s. To prepare the library, PCR was applied. Instrument on record: Illumina HiSeq 4000. High-throughput sequencing was used to profile the TCR beta-chain CDR3 region of each patient. In the original analysis: Drawing on CDR3 differences between clinicopathological groups, the researchers built a classifier meant to tell apart patients with distant-metastatic papillary thyroid cancer. The Shannon index was used to measure repertoire diversity, and the Morisita-Horn index was used to measure how similar tumor and blood repertoires were. TCRdb reprocessing: public reads trimmed at Q25 with fastp, clones called with MiXCR, in-frame beta chains kept. TCRdb, not the original authors, processed these V and J calls. The sample table lists around 34,000 clones, about 17% of them with a count of one. The top ten constitute roughly 3.2% of the sample.

The germline V gene gives CDR1 as MGHRA and CDR2 as YSYEKL. Counted from cysteine to phenylalanine, this CDR3 has 15 amino acids. The CDR3 DNA has 45 bases and is translated from base 1. The V end loses 0 bases and the J end loses 3 bases, and a stretch of 12 bases separates them. Material: blood. The TCR originated in a female donor with papillary thyroid cancer or a benign thyroid nodule (not recorded which). Some clones in this sample may be carry-over from other donors' samples. In this chain, TRBV4-1 is recombined with TRBJ2-7; the D region possibly corresponds to TRBD2 (5 bases align). CDR3 sequence: CASSQDGNSDYEQYF. The base sequence is TGCGCCAGCAGCCAAGACGGGAACAGTGACTACGAGCAGTACTTC.